The 20 T cell receptor beta chains given below trace back to one sample, sequenced in a study of regulatory T cells in long-lasting Graves disease (dated by TCRdb to the early 2020s). Library prep was done by multiplex PCR. TCRdb names Illumina HiSeq 4000 as the instrument used. iRepertoire HTBI primers and Arm-PCR amplification of CDR3 regions were used to construct TCR beta libraries. The public sequencing data were trimmed at Q25 with fastp and processed into clonotypes with MiXCR by TCRdb, which kept only in-frame beta chains. A single entry per CDR3 protein holds the most common genes and DNA from its merged rows. In all, the sample holds 450,000 to 500,000 distinct CDR3 sequences, and 16% of those were seen once. The ten most abundant clones make up roughly an eighth of the sample. The time point label, read with the paper, signifies: newly diagnosed GD, antithyroid drugs for less than 3 months. RNA was extracted from PBMCs in TRIzol for both TCR sequencing and RNA sequencing.

Another study also made use of these data, one on T cells in Graves' hyperthyroidism and ophthalmopathy.

Source: peripheral blood mononuclear cells (PBMCs), taken at new diagnosis, from a patient treated with antithyroid drugs. The origin of the receptors is a middle-aged man with Graves disease. Donor details come from another sample of the same person, matched by shared clones.

In its sample, this clonotype was seen many times. The chain carries TRBV28 and TRBJ2-1, with TRBD1 identical over 10 bases. The CDR3 contains 17 residues. J lost 0 bases, V lost 6 bases, and 8 bases had no gene match. Germline CDR1 is MDHEN and CDR2 is SYDVKM. The CDR3 protein is CASREDRGQSSYNEQFF. Here the CDR3 DNA reads TGTGCCAGCAGGGAAGACAGGGGGCAAAGCTCCTACAATGAGCAGTTCTTC.

This clonotype has ten or more counts. V is TRBV28 and J is TRBJ1-4; 7 bases map to TRBD1. This CDR3 is 14 amino acids long. The V segment lost 5 bases and the J segment 8 bases; nucleotides outside the gene matches: 8. The germline V gene has CDR1 MDHEN and CDR2 SYDVKM. The CDR3: CASSLTGNSEKLFF. CDR3 coding DNA: TGTGCCAGCAGTCTGACAGGGAATTCGGAAAAACTGTTTTTT.

The chain recombines TRBV20-1 with TRBJ2-7; 9 bases match TRBD1. This CDR3 region has 11 residues. Germline V gives CDR1 DFQATT, CDR2 SNEGSKA (reference sequence). The J segment lost 6 bases and the V segment lost 6 bases, leaving 3 bases of the junction unmatched. This chain's CDR3 is CSAWTGAEQYF. The CDR3 nucleotides are TGCAGTGCCTGGACAGGGGCCGAGCAGTACTTC.

This clonotype showed up just a few times. The chain employs TRBV9 and TRBJ1-3, with 7 bases lining up with TRBD1. V dropped 4 bases and J dropped 1; count of bases not matched to a gene: 5. The CDR3 spans 15 residues. The germline V gene has CDR1 SGDLS and CDR2 YYNGEE. CDR3 bases: TGTGCCAGCAGCCCAAGACAGGGATCTGGAAACACCATATATTTT. Its translation is CASSPRQGSGNTIYF.

This clonotype was counted only a few times. The chain employs TRBV29-1 and TRBJ1-3; a possible D gene is TRBD1 (5 bases). Trimming stripped 7 bases from V and 2 bases from J, with 24 bases between. The CDR3 has 17 amino acids. The V gene's germline CDR1 is SQVTM and CDR2 ANQGSEA. The CDR3 DNA sequence: TGCAGCGCCATCTCGCGGGGCTCCGAAAACACTGGAAACACCATATATTTT. This translates into CSAISRGSENTGNTIYF.

This clonotype was found many times. In DNA form, the CDR3 reads TGTGCCAGCAGTTTACCCGGGACTAGCAGATACAATGAGCAGTTCTTC. Translating it yields CASSLPGTSRYNEQFF. The J gene is TRBJ2-1, the V gene TRBV28; 9 nucleotides match TRBD2. From germline, CDR1 is MDHEN and CDR2 SYDVKM. This CDR3 comprises 16 residues. V lost 2 bases to trimming and J lost 4 bases; unmatched junction nucleotides: 6.

The table lists this clonotype with many counts. The CDR3 DNA sequence: TGTGCCAGCAGGCTCGGGGGCCCCAACACAGATACGCAGTATTTT. Its translation: CASRLGGPNTDTQYF. The genes are TRBV3-1 and TRBJ2-3; D tentatively reads TRBD1 or TRBD2 (6 bases each). Germline CDR1 LGHDT, CDR2 YNNKEL (reference sequence). Trimming shortened V by 6 bases and J by 2 bases, and 15 bases separated the two germline ends. The CDR3 has 15 amino acids.

The V and J genes are TRBV2 and TRBJ2-1; possibly TRBD2 for D (5 bases). The ends were cut back, 4 bases at V and 8 bases at J, with 15 bases in the middle. This CDR3 spans 14 amino acids. CDR1 SNHLY and CDR2 FYNNEI come from the germline V gene. CDR3 coding DNA: TGTGCCAGCAGTGTAGCGCAGCTTCGGGATGAGCAGTTCTTC. It codes for CASSVAQLRDEQFF.

The table lists this clonotype with many counts. CDR3 protein: CASKSKGGVNTEAFF. CDR3 DNA sequence: TGTGCCAGCAAAAGTAAAGGTGGAGTGAACACTGAAGCTTTCTTT. The J gene is TRBJ1-1, the V gene TRBV12-3 or TRBV12-4; no reliable D call. This CDR3 comprises 15 residues. Trimming removed 7 bases at V and 0 bases at J, with 15 bases between.

Details on this clonotype: A much larger clone differs from this one at a single base, so this may be a read error. This chain uses TRBV5-1 with TRBJ1-1; TRBD1 agrees at 7 bases. CDR1 is SGHRS, CDR2 YFSETQ, per germline. CDR3 size: 17 residues. The V segment lost 3 bases and the J segment 0 bases; nucleotides outside the gene matches: 11. CDR3 sequence (DNA): TGCGCCAGCAGCTCCCGGACAGGAGGAACCGTGAACACTGAAGCTTTCTTT. Its translation: CASSSRTGGTVNTEAFF.

This clonotype was observed at least ten times. The chain is built from TRBV28 and TRBJ2-5; 11 bases map to TRBD2. The junction had 19 bases not matched to a gene; V was cut back by 3 bases and J by 7 bases. There are 19 residues in the CDR3. Germline V lookup: CDR1 MDHEN, CDR2 SYDVKM. The CDR3 is CASSLFSRGLAGGMGTQYF. CDR3 DNA: TGTGCCAGCAGTTTGTTTAGCAGAGGGCTAGCGGGAGGAATGGGGACCCAGTACTTC.

In this sample, this clonotype turned up many times. The CDR3 coding sequence is TGTGCCAGCAGCCCGGGGGACTCGCCTTACGAGCAGTACTTC. Residues: CASSPGDSPYEQYF. J is TRBJ2-7 and V is TRBV11-1, with D tentatively TRBD2 (6 bases). Trimming took 5 bases from V and 4 from J, leaving 15 bases between them. The CDR3 spans 14 residues. Germline CDR1 SGHAT, CDR2 FQDESV (reference sequence).

In its sample, this clonotype was seen a few times. The V gene is TRBV2, the J gene TRBJ1-4, with 8 bases aligning to TRBD1. Unmatched junction bases numbered 14, after V lost 6 bases and J lost 8 bases. Per the germline V gene, CDR1 is SNHLY and CDR2 is FYNNEI. The CDR3 has 16 amino acids. The CDR3 sequence: CASSPEDRVRDEKLFF. The DNA for the CDR3 is TGTGCCAGCAGCCCCGAGGACAGGGTGCGGGACGAAAAACTGTTTTTT.

The gene calls are TRBV12-3 or TRBV12-4 and TRBJ2-1; 13 bases match TRBD2. V lost 6 bases and J lost 1; bases outside the gene matches: 9. The CDR3 sequence is 18 residues long. The CDR3 spells CASSPRTSGSISYNEQFF. The CDR3 DNA reads as TGTGCCAGCAGCCCCAGGACTAGCGGGAGTATTTCCTACAATGAGCAGTTCTTC.

This chain joins TRBV20-1 and TRBJ2-7, with 9 nucleotides matching TRBD2. The germline V gene has CDR1 DFQATT and CDR2 SNEGSKA (reference sequence). CDR3 length: 13 residues. J gave up 6 bases and V 1 base, and 4 bases lay outside the gene matches. The CDR3 nucleotides read TGCAGTGCTAGAGTTAGTAGCGGGGGCGAGCAGTACTTC. Translating it yields CSARVSSGGEQYF.

This clonotype was found a few times. This chain joins TRBV6-1 and TRBJ1-5; D remains unclear. Deletions cut 8 bases from V and 0 bases from J, with 8 bases between. The CDR3 runs to 13 residues. CDR1 MNHNS and CDR2 SASEGT come from the germline V gene. In nucleotides, the CDR3 is TGTGCCAGCGGACCAAGTAGCAATCAGCCCCAGCATTTT. It codes for CASGPSSNQPQHF.

This clonotype was recorded many times. This sequence joins TRBV7-9 and TRBJ1-2, with 7 bases lining up with TRBD1. V shed 4 bases and J 2 bases; nucleotides not matched to a gene: 7. From germline, CDR1 is SEHNR and CDR2 FQNEAQ (reference sequence). The CDR3 loop spans 15 amino acids. The CDR3 DNA reads TGTGCCAGCAGCTCTCGACAGGGTGGGAACTATGGCTACACCTTC. This codes for CASSSRQGGNYGYTF.

Ten or more counts support this clonotype. J is TRBJ2-5 and V is TRBV20-1, with TRBD2 matching 14 bases. CDR3 length: 17 amino acids. Germline values: CDR1 DFQATT, CDR2 SNEGSKA (reference sequence). The V gene end was trimmed by 0 bases and the J gene end by 7 bases; junction bases not matched to a gene: 10. CDR3 sequence reads: CSARDRLAGGRIVTQYF. The CDR3 nucleotides are TGCAGTGCTAGAGATCGACTAGCGGGAGGGAGGATCGTGACCCAGTACTTC.

In this sample, this clonotype turned up many times. The V gene is TRBV3-1, the J gene TRBJ2-3; D is undetermined. The CDR3 sequence is 11 residues long. Trimming shortened V by 5 bases and J by 6 bases, and 6 bases separated the two germline ends. Germline V lookup: CDR1 LGHDT, CDR2 YNNKEL (reference sequence). CDR3 sequence reads: CASSAMDTQYF. In DNA form, the CDR3 reads TGTGCCAGCAGCGCGATGGATACGCAGTATTTT.

This clonotype was recorded a few times. The CDR3 protein is CASSSGGLWGNEKLFF. The DNA of the CDR3 is TGTGCCAGCAGTTCCGGGGGATTATGGGGTAATGAAAAACTGTTTTTT. The J gene is TRBJ1-4, the V gene TRBV28; tentative D call: TRBD1 (5 bases). V was cut by 4 bases and J by 4 bases, with 16 bases left in between. Germline CDR1 reads MDHEN; CDR2 reads SYDVKM. The CDR3 sequence is 16 residues long.